This T cell receptor beta chain was identified in a study of cytomegalovirus exposure and HLA in healthy donors. General study points: A list of about 160 TCR beta chains associated with cytomegalovirus was given.

Concerning this clone: The antigen is not known.

TCRdb keeps only in-frame clones here, not all; method: immunoSEQ multiplex PCR. The sample records over 200,000 clones, 88% being singletons. The junction had 5 bases not matched to a gene; V was cut back by 6 bases and J by 3 bases. The germline CDR1 and CDR2 sequences are LNHNV and YYDKDF (reference sequence). The CDR3 runs to 15 residues. The sequence came from a woman younger than 35 in good health and CMV-seronegative. The chain recombines TRBV15 with TRBJ2-1; 10 positions agree with TRBD2. Sample: PBMCs. CDR3 in amino acids: CATRRSGRVYNEQFF. CDR3 coding DNA: TGTGCCACCAGGAGAAGCGGGAGGGTCTACAATGAGCAGTTCTTC.